These 25 T cell receptor beta chains originate from one sample sequenced in a study of blood T cell repertoires in COVID-19. The method was immunoSEQ multiplex PCR; TCRdb's version includes in-frame clones alone and lacks a portion of them. The sample yields approximately 60,000 clones, approximately 79% seen once. Input material: peripheral blood. All receptors come from a man in his 60s with acute or convalescent COVID-19.

This clone was picked up one time. The chain employs TRBV5-4 and TRBJ2-4; D may be TRBD1 (5 bases). This CDR3 contains 16 residues. The ends were cut back, 4 bases at V and 0 bases at J, with 14 bases in the middle. Germline assignment: CDR1 SGHNT and CDR2 YYREEE (reference sequence). CDR3 region: CASSAGGALAKNIQYF. CDR3 coding DNA: TGTGCCAGCAGCGCAGGTGGGGCTCTAGCCAAAAACATTCAGTACTTC.

The gene calls are TRBV9 and TRBJ2-3, with TRBD2 as a possible D gene (5 bases). Per the germline V gene, CDR1 is SGDLS and CDR2 is YYNGEE. Deletions cut 4 bases from V and 0 bases from J, with 12 bases between. There are 15 residues in the CDR3. In nucleotides, the CDR3 is TGTGCCAGCAGCCTGAGGGCAGCTAGCACAGATACGCAGTATTTT. Translating it yields CASSLRAASTDTQYF.

The chain joins TRBV12-5 to TRBJ2-2; 14 bases agree with TRBD2. From germline, CDR1 is LGHNT and CDR2 FRNRAP. The CDR3 contains 19 residues. Trimming took 2 bases from V and 7 from J; bases not matched to a gene: 12. As DNA, the CDR3 is TGTGCTAGTGGTTTGACCCGACGTCCGGGACTAGCGGGAGTCGGGGAGCTGTTTTTT. As protein: CASGLTRRPGLAGVGELFF.

The genes are TRBV10-3 and TRBJ2-7; the D gene is possibly TRBD1 (5 bases). The CDR3 covers 15 residues. Between the trimmed V and J ends, which lost 3 bases and 3 bases, there was a span of 15 bases. Germline CDR1 is ENHRY and CDR2 is SYGVKD. The CDR3 protein is CAISDVQGPNYEQYF. The CDR3 bases are TGTGCCATCAGTGATGTTCAGGGTCCAAACTACGAGCAGTACTTC.

In its sample, this clone was seen a few times. In DNA form, the CDR3 reads TGTGCCAGTAAGCGGTTTGCAGCTGGAAACACCATATATTTT. This translates into CASKRFAAGNTIYF. J is TRBJ1-3 and V is TRBV19; D remains unclear. The V gene's germline CDR1 is LNHDA and CDR2 SQIVND (reference sequence). V was shortened by 7 bases and J by 2 bases, with 12 bases between the two germline ends. The CDR3 is 14 amino acids.

The chain has TRBV5-4 and TRBJ1-4; D is uncertain. CDR1 and CDR2 from the germline V gene are SGHNT and YYREEE (reference sequence). The CDR3 consists of 15 residues. Trimming took 0 bases from V and 3 from J, leaving 9 bases between them. CDR3 in DNA: TGTGCCAGCAGCTTGGGGCCAGTCTCTAATGAAAAACTGTTTTTT. Translation gives CASSLGPVSNEKLFF.

The V and J genes are TRBV6-5 and TRBJ1-5; TRBD1 matches at 10 bases. Germline loops: CDR1 MNHEY, CDR2 SVGAGI. This CDR3 region has 15 residues. J lost 2 bases, V lost 9 bases, and 7 bases had no gene match. The CDR3 region has the DNA TGTGCCAGTACGGGACAGGGGTCGGGCAATCAGCCCCAGCATTTT. This gives the protein CASTGQGSGNQPQHF.

This clone was seen only once. V gene TRBV9 combines with J gene TRBJ2-2; possible D gene TRBD2, 7 bases. The V end was cut by 5 bases, the J end by 2 bases, with 13 bases between. The CDR3 length is 15 residues. The germline V gene has CDR1 SGDLS and CDR2 YYNGEE. CDR3 amino acids: CASRRGRGNTGELFF. The CDR3 DNA sequence: TGTGCCAGCAGGAGGGGGAGGGGAAACACCGGGGAGCTGTTTTTT.

The chain recombines TRBV7-9 with TRBJ2-1; TRBD1 agrees at 8 bases. CDR1 is SEHNR and CDR2 is FQNEAQ in the germline V gene (reference sequence). The V gene end was trimmed by 5 bases and the J gene end by 0 bases; junction bases not matched to a gene: 0. This CDR3 has 14 residues. The CDR3 reads CASSQGASYNEQFF. Written as DNA, the CDR3 is TGTGCCAGCAGCCAGGGGGCCTCCTACAATGAGCAGTTCTTC.

The chain employs TRBV2 and TRBJ2-7; perhaps TRBD2 as D (5 bases). Germline V gene lookup returns CDR1 SNHLY and CDR2 FYNNEI. V shed 7 bases and J shed 2 bases, with 12 bases lying between them. This CDR3 has 13 amino acids. CDR3 in amino acids: CASKRTLTYEQYF. The CDR3 DNA follows: TGTGCCAGCAAGCGGACTCTCACCTACGAGCAGTACTTC.

The rearrangement uses TRBV18 and TRBJ1-6; D may be TRBD1 (5 bases). V was trimmed by 4 bases and J by 9 bases, leaving 16 bases between them. CDR3 length equals 15 residues. Germline V lookup: CDR1 KGHSH, CDR2 LQKENI. This CDR3 reads CASSLSGGGRSPLHF. The DNA for the CDR3 is TGTGCCAGCTCACTATCCGGGGGTGGTCGTTCACCCCTCCACTTT.

Turning to this clone: One end of the junction fails to match germline, which may point to a read error. This chain joins TRBV7-7 and TRBJ2-1; TRBD1 is a possible D gene (8 bases). CDR1 and CDR2 from the germline V gene are SSHAT and FNYEAQ (reference sequence). The CDR3 is 11 residues long. The CDR3 spells CASSGDRKQFF. CDR3 in DNA: TGTGCTAGCAGCGGGGACAGGAAGCAGTTCTTC.

V is TRBV6-2 or TRBV6-3 and J is TRBJ2-7, with D tentatively TRBD2 (5 bases). V gave up 2 bases and J gave up 3 bases, with 14 bases separating them. The CDR3 contains 15 residues. Germline lookup yields CDR1 MNHEY and CDR2 SVGEGT. This CDR3 is CASSYSTVRVYEQYF. The CDR3 DNA reads TGTGCCAGCAGTTACAGTACGGTGAGGGTCTACGAGCAGTACTTC.

The chain is built from TRBV2 and TRBJ2-5, with D possibly matching TRBD1 (6 bases). Trimming removed 9 bases at V and 3 bases at J, with 17 bases between. Germline assignment: CDR1 SNHLY and CDR2 FYNNEI. The CDR3 totals 14 residues. The CDR3: CASRRSGQKETQYF. The CDR3 coding sequence is TGTGCCAGTAGAAGAAGTGGACAGAAAGAGACCCAGTACTTC.

A few counts support this clone. The rearrangement links TRBV3-1 (or the pseudogene TRBV3-2) to TRBJ2-7; tentative D call: TRBD2 (6 bases). Trimming cost V 4 bases and J 2 bases, with 9 bases left between them. The CDR3 has 13 residues. The germline CDR1 and CDR2 sequences are LGHDT and YNNKEL (reference sequence). Here the CDR3 DNA reads TGTGCCAGCAGCCGACTAGGAACCTACGAGCAGTACTTC. Residues: CASSRLGTYEQYF.

This chain connects TRBV14 to TRBJ1-1; perhaps TRBD1 as D (5 bases). Germline lookup yields CDR1 SGHDN and CDR2 FVKESK. This CDR3 spans 16 amino acids. V was shortened by 0 bases and J by 3 bases, with 14 bases between the two germline ends. CDR3 residues: CASSQDPAGRYTEAFF. The DNA for the CDR3 is TGTGCCAGCAGCCAAGATCCAGCAGGGAGGTACACTGAAGCTTTCTTT.

This clone was counted between two and nine times. The chain employs TRBV2 and TRBJ2-5; D perhaps matches TRBD1 (6 bases). Germline V gives CDR1 SNHLY, CDR2 FYNNEI. Trimming removed 4 bases from V and 5 bases from J, with 11 bases in between. CDR3 length: 13 residues. CDR3 bases: TGTGCCAGCAGTGCGCAGGGGCGGGAGACCCAGTACTTC. Its protein is CASSAQGRETQYF.

CDR3 DNA sequence: TGCGCCAGCAGAGATACAGGGTTTGAGACCCAGTACTTC. Its protein is CASRDTGFETQYF. This chain connects TRBV5-1 to TRBJ2-5; possibly TRBD1 for D (6 bases). Germline loops: CDR1 SGHRS, CDR2 YFSETQ. This CDR3 has 13 amino acids. The ends were cut back, 5 bases at V and 5 bases at J, with 13 bases in the middle.

This clone was picked up one time. This sequence joins TRBV12-3 or TRBV12-4 and TRBJ2-7; D perhaps matches TRBD2 (5 bases). Trimming removed 6 bases from V and 7 bases from J, with 13 bases in between. CDR3 size: 12 residues. Here the CDR3 reads CASSLLVEEQYF. CDR3 DNA sequence: TGTGCCAGCAGCTTACTAGTCGAAGAGCAGTACTTC.

This chain links TRBV7-2 with TRBJ2-2; the match to TRBD1 covers 8 bases. CDR1 SGHTA and CDR2 FQGNSA come from the germline V gene. The CDR3 totals 13 residues. V lost 5 bases, J lost 4 bases, and 0 bases stayed unmatched. Here the CDR3 DNA reads TGTGCCAGCAGCGACAGGGGCACCGGGGAGCTGTTTTTT. Translation gives CASSDRGTGELFF.

The chain employs TRBV29-1 and TRBJ1-2, with 7 bases aligning to TRBD1. Germline values: CDR1 SQVTM, CDR2 ANQGSEA. Trimming removed 6 bases from V and 4 bases from J; junction bases left unmatched: 17. The CDR3 has 16 residues. CDR3 DNA: TGCAGCGTGGATGGACAGGAACTTGGGGGGTTCTATGGCTACACCTTC. This translates into CSVDGQELGGFYGYTF.

Only a few counts were recorded for this clone. The chain combines TRBV6-5 with TRBJ1-1; 8 bases match TRBD1. The CDR3 covers 12 residues. Germline V gene lookup returns CDR1 MNHEY and CDR2 SVGAGI. The J segment lost 5 bases and the V segment lost 6 bases, leaving 2 bases of the junction unmatched. The CDR3 region has the DNA TGTGCCAGCAGACAGGGGGGAACTGAAGCTTTCTTT. It is translated as CASRQGGTEAFF.

This chain's CDR3 is CASSGGAGSPLHF. In DNA form, the CDR3 reads TGTGCCAGCAGCGGGGGGGCGGGTTCACCCCTCCACTTT. The chain joins TRBV7-3 to TRBJ1-6; D may be TRBD1 (6 bases). CDR3 length equals 13 residues. Germline V gene sequence: CDR1 SGHTA, CDR2 FQGTGA. V dropped 5 bases and J dropped 9 bases, with 11 bases sitting between them.

This chain links TRBV5-5 with TRBJ2-7; tentative D call: TRBD2 (5 bases). The CDR3 is 15 residues long. Trimming stripped 4 bases from V and 2 bases from J, with 16 bases between. CDR1 and CDR2 (germline): SGHKS, YYEKEE (reference sequence). CDR3 protein: CASSRTGFFPYEQYF. The CDR3 region has the DNA TGTGCCAGCAGCAGGACTGGGTTCTTTCCCTACGAGCAGTACTTC. Drawing the rest from reference TRBV5-5 and TRBJ2-7, the complete variable domain is DAGVTQSPTHLIKTRGQQVTLRCSPISGHKSVSWYQQVLGQGPQFIFQYYEKEERGRGNFPDRFSARQFPNYSSELNVNALLLGDSALYLCASSRTGFFPYEQYFGPGTRLTVT.

The chain joins TRBV27 to TRBJ1-6, with unresolved D. V was clipped by 4 bases and J by 0 bases, with 7 bases between them. The CDR3 extends over 15 amino acids. Germline V CDR1 and CDR2: MNHEY, SMNVEV (reference sequence). The CDR3 loop is CASSSRSSYNSPLHF. The CDR3 DNA is TGTGCCAGCAGTTCGAGGAGCTCCTATAATTCACCCCTCCACTTT.